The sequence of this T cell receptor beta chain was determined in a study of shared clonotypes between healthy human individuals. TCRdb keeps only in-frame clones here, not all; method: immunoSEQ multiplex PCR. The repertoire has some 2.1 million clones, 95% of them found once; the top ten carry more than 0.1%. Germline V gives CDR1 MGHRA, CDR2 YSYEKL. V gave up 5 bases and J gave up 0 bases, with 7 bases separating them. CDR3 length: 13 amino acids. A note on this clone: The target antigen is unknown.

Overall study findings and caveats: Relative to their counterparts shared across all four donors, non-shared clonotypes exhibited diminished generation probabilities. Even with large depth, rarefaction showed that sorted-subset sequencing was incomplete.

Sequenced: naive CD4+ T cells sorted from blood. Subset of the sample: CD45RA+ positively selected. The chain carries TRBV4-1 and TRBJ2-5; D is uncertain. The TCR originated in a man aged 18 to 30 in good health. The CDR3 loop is CASSWTHQETQYF. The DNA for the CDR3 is TGCGCCAGCAGCTGGACGCACCAAGAGACCCAGTACTTC.